This T cell receptor beta chain was identified during a study of blood T cells in healthy people across ages. Next came a second PCR, run for about 7 to 11 cycles, which used a sample-barcoded 5' primer along with a J-beta primer mix. One entry per CDR3 protein, called by TCRdb with MiXCR from the 5' RACE reads. This table has more than 500,000 distinct CDR3 sequences, about 27% appearing once. Drawn from each donor were ten milliliters of peripheral blood. This CDR3 comprises 12 residues. V gave up 6 bases and J gave up 5 bases, with 8 bases separating them. CDR1 is MNHEY and CDR2 is SVGAGI in the germline V gene. Separately, the same data were catalogued under a study of T cells of mothers and their children.

The source is a boy between 2 and 10 years old in good health. The sample comprised blood. This chain links TRBV6-5 with TRBJ2-1; D is uncertain. The CDR3 region is CASSRWDNEQFF. The CDR3 coding sequence is TGTGCCAGCAGCCGGTGGGACAATGAGCAGTTCTTC.